What follows are 10 T cell receptor beta chains derived from one specimen sequenced in a study of blood T cell repertoires in COVID-19 (TCRdb year 2020). To prepare the library, the immunoSEQ multiplex PCR assay was applied. This is the immuneACCESS table as TCRdb keeps it, with only in-frame sequences that have V and J called. A part of the clones is gone; compared with another copy, unresolved V genes explain less than half, and the rest is unexplained. The sample table holds about 120,000 clones, of which around nine tenths were seen once. Jointly, the top ten make up approximately 2% of the sample. The sequencing input was peripheral blood. The receptors come from a woman in her forties or fifties with acute or convalescent COVID-19.

Points on this clone: Other DNA sequences of this sample code for an identical CDR3. V and J are TRBV19 and TRBJ1-1, with a weak D call TRBD1 (5 bases). Trimming stripped 3 bases from V and 3 bases from J, with 11 bases between. The CDR3 covers 14 residues. CDR1 and CDR2 (germline): LNHDA, SQIVND (reference sequence). The CDR3 DNA follows: TGTGCCAGTAGTATGCAGGGCTGGGACACTGAAGCTTTCTTT. Translated: CASSMQGWDTEAFF.

This clone is a singleton in its sample. The chain employs TRBV7-2 and TRBJ1-2; D remains ambiguous. V lost 6 bases, J lost 4 bases, and 18 bases lay in between. This CDR3 is 15 amino acids long. Germline V gene sequence: CDR1 SGHTA, CDR2 FQGNSA. The CDR3 spells CASSKIQEERYGYTF. In DNA form, the CDR3 reads TGTGCCAGCAGTAAAATTCAAGAGGAACGCTATGGCTACACCTTC. Supplemented by reference TRBV7-2 and TRBJ1-2, the full variable domain reads GAGVSQSPSNKVTEKGKDVELRCDPISGHTALYWYRQSLGQGLEFLIYFQGNSAPDKSGLPSDRFSAERTGGSVSTLTIQRTQQEDSAVYLCASSKIQEERYGYTFGSGTRLTVV.

The V gene is TRBV3-1 (or the pseudogene TRBV3-2), the J gene TRBJ2-1, with 15 bases lining up with TRBD2. This CDR3 spans 19 amino acids. Per the germline V gene, CDR1 is LGHDT and CDR2 is YNNKEL (reference sequence). V was pared by 5 bases and J by 8 bases, with 16 bases of the junction left unmatched. This CDR3 reads CASSFNPPGLAGGSDEQFF. As DNA, the CDR3 is TGTGCCAGCAGCTTCAACCCCCCGGGACTAGCGGGGGGCTCTGATGAGCAGTTCTTC.

This chain connects TRBV30 to TRBJ2-3; D may be TRBD2 (6 bases). V was shortened by 7 bases and J by 5 bases, with 19 bases between the two germline ends. The CDR3 covers 14 residues. CDR1 is GTSNPN, CDR2 SVGIG, per germline (reference sequence). CDR3 nucleotide sequence: TGTGCCTCTACAAAAGGGACTGGCCAAGATACGCAGTATTTT. It encodes CASTKGTGQDTQYF.

The J gene is TRBJ2-7, the V gene TRBV10-3; D is perhaps TRBD1 (5 bases). The CDR3 is 12 residues long. V was pared by 0 bases and J by 7 bases, with 7 bases between. Germline CDR1 and CDR2: ENHRY and SYGVKD. The CDR3 coding sequence is TGTGCCATCAGTGAGTCGAAGGGGGAGCAGTACTTC. Amino acids: CAISESKGEQYF.

This clone was observed once. The rearrangement links TRBV16 to TRBJ1-3; D perhaps matches TRBD1 (5 bases). Germline-derived CDR1 and CDR2 are KGHSY and FQNENV. Deletions cut 2 bases from V and 2 bases from J, with 7 bases between. The CDR3 extends over 14 amino acids. The CDR3 DNA follows: TGTGCCAGCAGCCAAGGAGGGGCTGGAAACACCATATATTTT. It specifies CASSQGGAGNTIYF. Using reference TRBV16 and TRBJ1-3 for the parts outside the CDR3, the full variable domain is GEEVAQTPKHLVRGEGQKAKLYCAPIKGHSYVFWYQQVLKNEFKFLISFQNENVFDETGMPKERFSAKCLPNSPCSLEIQATKLEDSAVYFCASSQGGAGNTIYFGEGSWLTVV.

This clone was detected only once. V is TRBV6-2 or TRBV6-3 and J is TRBJ2-1, with no clear D. Germline V gene sequence: CDR1 MNHEY, CDR2 SVGEGT. V shed 4 bases and J shed 10 bases, with 8 bases lying between them. The CDR3 is 11 residues long. For the CDR3, the DNA is TGTGCCAGCAGTTCCCCCGGGGAGCAGTTCTTC. Translating it yields CASSSPGEQFF.

This chain links TRBV5-1 with TRBJ1-2; D gene ambiguous. V gave up 0 bases and J gave up 0 bases, with 9 bases separating them. Germline V lookup: CDR1 SGHRS, CDR2 YFSETQ. The CDR3 is made up of 15 amino acids. The CDR3: CASSLAPGTNYGYTF. CDR3 bases: TGCGCCAGCAGCTTGGCCCCAGGTACTAACTATGGCTACACCTTC. The full variable domain, rest sourced from reference TRBV5-1 and TRBJ1-2, is KAGVTQTPRYLIKTRGQQVTLSCSPISGHRSVSWYQQTPGQGLQFLFEYFSETQRNKGNFPGRFSGRQFSNSRSEMNVSTLELGDSALYLCASSLAPGTNYGYTFGSGTRLTVV.

The chain has TRBV7-2 and TRBJ2-1; possibly TRBD2 for D (6 bases). V lost 7 bases to trimming and J lost 0 bases, with 16 bases between them. CDR1 and CDR2 from the germline V gene are SGHTA and FQGNSA. The CDR3 runs to 16 residues. DNA for the CDR3: TGTGCCAGCACGATTCGCCGGGGGAGCTCCTACAATGAGCAGTTCTTC. Encoded protein: CASTIRRGSSYNEQFF.

This sequence joins TRBV7-2 and TRBJ1-1; D may be TRBD1 (6 bases). The CDR3 is 14 residues long. Germline values: CDR1 SGHTA, CDR2 FQGNSA. Trimming left V 3 bases short and J 4 bases short, with 12 bases between. Here the CDR3 reads CASSLGGRGTEAFF. The DNA for the CDR3 is TGTGCCAGCAGCTTGGGGGGGCGCGGCACTGAAGCTTTCTTT.